These T cell receptor beta chains were read from a single sample in a study of blood T cell repertoires in COVID-19. Libraries were prepared by immunoSEQ multiplex PCR; TCRdb keeps only in-frame clonotypes and omits some of them. The sample includes around 200,000 clones, roughly 77% of them seen just once. Sequencing was carried out using peripheral blood. These receptors were collected from a woman between 40 and 50 years old with COVID-19, enrolled during active disease. Both conserved end residues are part of each CDR3. A D gene is named only where the DNA matches it firmly. Clone size, where shown, is once, few, many, or a class for clones that have expanded.

abundance,d_gene,j_gene,v_gene,CDR3aa,CDR3nt
NA,NA,TRBJ1-2,TRBV7-2,CASSLVGVSYYGYTF,TGTGCCAGCAGCTTAGTAGGGGTGAGCTACTATGGCTACACCTTC
NA,NA,TRBJ2-7,TRBV18,CASSPTGLYEQYF,TGTGCCAGCTCACCAACAGGGCTTTACGAGCAGTACTTC
medium-sized,NA,TRBJ2-5,TRBV12-3/TRBV12-4,CASSWELETQYF,TGTGCCAGCAGTTGGGAGTTAGAGACCCAGTACTTC
NA,NA,TRBJ2-2,TRBV5-6,CASSLATGELFF,TGTGCCAGCAGCTTGGCGACCGGGGAGCTGTTTTTT
few,NA,TRBJ1-1,TRBV27,CASSEPRGISTEAFF,TGTGCCAGCAGTGAACCCAGGGGCATTAGCACTGAAGCTTTCTTT
NA,TRBD2,TRBJ2-3,TRBV3-1/TRBV3-2,CASSLTSGGDTQYF,TGTGCCAGCAGCCTGACTAGCGGGGGGGATACGCAGTATTTT
NA,NA,TRBJ2-7,TRBV5-1,CASSFLGGLNEQYF,TGCGCCAGCAGCTTTTTGGGAGGACTAAACGAGCAGTACTTC
few,NA,TRBJ1-6,TRBV12-3/TRBV12-4,CASSRVGGSPLHF,TGTGCCAGCAGCCGCGTAGGGGGTTCACCCCTCCACTTT
NA,NA,TRBJ2-5,TRBV15,CATSREGVQTQYF,TGTGCCACCAGCAGAGAGGGAGTACAGACCCAGTACTTC
NA,NA,TRBJ1-2,TRBV19,CASSMSGRDGYTF,TGTGCCAGTAGTATGTCGGGGAGGGATGGCTACACCTTC
NA,TRBD2,TRBJ2-7,TRBV29-1,CSVSGTSAEQYF,TGCAGCGTCTCCGGGACTAGCGCAGAGCAGTACTTC
NA,TRBD1,TRBJ2-7,TRBV5-1,CASRTGTGPEQYF,TGCGCCAGCAGAACAGGGACAGGGCCCGAGCAGTACTTC
NA,TRBD2,TRBJ2-5,TRBV19,CASSISGGRETQYF,TGTGCCAGTAGTATTTCGGGAGGGCGAGAGACCCAGTACTTC
NA,NA,TRBJ1-4,TRBV2,CASSGAAEKLFF,TGTGCCAGCAGTGGGGCAGCCGAAAAACTGTTTTTT
NA,NA,TRBJ1-4,TRBV9,CASSVGVGGDEKLFF,TGTGCCAGCAGCGTAGGGGTGGGGGGTGATGAAAAACTGTTTTTT